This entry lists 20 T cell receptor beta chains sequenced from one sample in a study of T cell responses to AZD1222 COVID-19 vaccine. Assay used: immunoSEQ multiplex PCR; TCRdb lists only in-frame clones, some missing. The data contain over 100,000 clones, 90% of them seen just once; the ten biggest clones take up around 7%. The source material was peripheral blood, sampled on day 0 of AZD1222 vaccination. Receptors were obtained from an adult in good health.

The CDR3 bases are TGTGCCAGCAGCGGGGGACGGACCTCCTACGAGCAGTACTTC. Amino acids: CASSGGRTSYEQYF. The rearrangement joins TRBV7-9 to TRBJ2-7; tentatively, D is TRBD1 or TRBD2 (5 bases each). This CDR3 is built from 14 residues. Germline lookup yields CDR1 SEHNR and CDR2 FQNEAQ (reference sequence). V was trimmed by 5 bases and J by 0 bases, leaving 11 bases between them. The variable domain in full, completed from reference TRBV7-9 and TRBJ2-7, reads DTGVSQNPRHKITKRGQNVTFRCDPISEHNRLYWYRQTLGQGPEFLTYFQNEAQLEKSRLLSDRFSAERPKGSFSTLEIQRTEQGDSAMYLCASSGGRTSYEQYFGPGTRLTVT.

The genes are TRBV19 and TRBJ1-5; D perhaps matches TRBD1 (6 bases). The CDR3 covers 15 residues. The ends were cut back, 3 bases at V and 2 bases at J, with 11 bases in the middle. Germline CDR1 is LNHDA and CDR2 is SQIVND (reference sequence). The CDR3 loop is CASSMPGGGNQPQHF. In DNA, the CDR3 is TGTGCCAGTAGTATGCCCGGGGGCGGCAATCAGCCCCAGCATTTT. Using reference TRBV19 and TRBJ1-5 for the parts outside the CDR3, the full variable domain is DGGITQSPKYLFRKEGQNVTLSCEQNLNHDAMYWYRQDPGQGLRLIYYSQIVNDFQKGDIAEGYSVSREKKESFPLTVTSAQKNPTAFYLCASSMPGGGNQPQHFGDGTRLSIL.

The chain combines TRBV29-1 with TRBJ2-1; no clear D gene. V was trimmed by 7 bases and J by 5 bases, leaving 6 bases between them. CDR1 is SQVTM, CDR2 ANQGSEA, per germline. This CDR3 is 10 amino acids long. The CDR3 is CSAYDNEQFF. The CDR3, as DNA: TGCAGCGCATATGACAATGAGCAGTTCTTC.

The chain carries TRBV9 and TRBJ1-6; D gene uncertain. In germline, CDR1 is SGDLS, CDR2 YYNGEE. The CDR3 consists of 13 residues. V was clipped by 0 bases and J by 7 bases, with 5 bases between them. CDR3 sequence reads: CASSVDGNSPLHF. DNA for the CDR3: TGTGCCAGCAGCGTAGATGGAAATTCACCCCTCCACTTT.

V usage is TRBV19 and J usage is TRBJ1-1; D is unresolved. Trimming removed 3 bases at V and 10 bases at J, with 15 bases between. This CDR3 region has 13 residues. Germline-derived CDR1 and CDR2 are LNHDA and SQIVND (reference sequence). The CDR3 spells CASSMSGVGSAFF. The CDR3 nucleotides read TGTGCCAGTAGTATGTCTGGGGTCGGCTCAGCTTTCTTT.

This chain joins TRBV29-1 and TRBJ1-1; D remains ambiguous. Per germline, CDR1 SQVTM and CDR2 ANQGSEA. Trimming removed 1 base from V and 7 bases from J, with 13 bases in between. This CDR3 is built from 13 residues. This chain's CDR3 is CSVEGVVFGEAFF. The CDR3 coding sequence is TGCAGCGTTGAAGGCGTTGTGTTCGGTGAAGCTTTCTTT. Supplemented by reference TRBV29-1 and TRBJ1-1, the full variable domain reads SAVISQKPSRDICQRGTSLTIQCQVDSQVTMMFWYRQQPGQSLTLIATANQGSEATYESGFVIDKFPISRPNLTFSTLTVSNMSPEDSSIYLCSVEGVVFGEAFFGQGTRLTVV.

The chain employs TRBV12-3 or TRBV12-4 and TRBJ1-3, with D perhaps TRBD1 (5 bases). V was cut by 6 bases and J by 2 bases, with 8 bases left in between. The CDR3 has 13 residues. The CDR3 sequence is CASRVRAGNTIYF. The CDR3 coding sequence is TGTGCCAGCAGGGTCAGGGCTGGAAACACCATATATTTT.

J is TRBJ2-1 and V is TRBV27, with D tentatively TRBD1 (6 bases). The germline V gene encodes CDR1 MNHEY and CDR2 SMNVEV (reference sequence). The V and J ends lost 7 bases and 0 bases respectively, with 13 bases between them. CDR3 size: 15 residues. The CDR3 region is CASTVGGTSYNEQFF. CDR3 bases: TGTGCCAGCACCGTAGGGGGAACCTCCTACAATGAGCAGTTCTTC.

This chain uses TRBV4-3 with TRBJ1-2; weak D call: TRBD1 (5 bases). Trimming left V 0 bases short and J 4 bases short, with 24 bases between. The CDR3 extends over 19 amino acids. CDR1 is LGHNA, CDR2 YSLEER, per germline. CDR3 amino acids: CASSQDSGAPGGRGYGYTF. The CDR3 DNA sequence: TGCGCCAGCAGCCAAGATTCCGGGGCTCCCGGAGGGCGGGGCTATGGCTACACCTTC.

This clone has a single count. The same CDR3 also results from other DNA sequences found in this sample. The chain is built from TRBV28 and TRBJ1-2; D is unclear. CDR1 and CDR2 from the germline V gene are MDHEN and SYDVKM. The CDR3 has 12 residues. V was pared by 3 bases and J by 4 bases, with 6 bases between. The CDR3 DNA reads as TGTGCCAGCAGTTTGGTATCCTATGGCTACACCTTC. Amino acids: CASSLVSYGYTF.

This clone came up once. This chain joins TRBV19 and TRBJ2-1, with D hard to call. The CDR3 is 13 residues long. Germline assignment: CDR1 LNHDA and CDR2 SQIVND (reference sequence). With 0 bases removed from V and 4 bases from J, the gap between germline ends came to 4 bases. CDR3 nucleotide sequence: TGTGCCAGTAGTATAGACCATTACAATGAGCAGTTCTTC. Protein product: CASSIDHYNEQFF.

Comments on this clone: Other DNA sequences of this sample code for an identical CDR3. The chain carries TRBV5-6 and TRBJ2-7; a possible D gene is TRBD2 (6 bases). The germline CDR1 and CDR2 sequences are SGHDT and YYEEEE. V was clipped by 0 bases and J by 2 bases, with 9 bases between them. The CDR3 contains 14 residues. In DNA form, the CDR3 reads TGTGCCAGCAGCTTGGCCACGGGGGCCTACGAGCAGTACTTC. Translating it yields CASSLATGAYEQYF.

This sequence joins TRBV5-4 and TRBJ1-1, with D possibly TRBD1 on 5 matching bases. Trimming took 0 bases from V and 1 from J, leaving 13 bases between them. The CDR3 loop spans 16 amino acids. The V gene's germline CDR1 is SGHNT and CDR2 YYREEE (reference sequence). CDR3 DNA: TGTGCCAGCAGCTTGGGTTCGGCGGGGCCGAACACTGAAGCTTTCTTT. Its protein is CASSLGSAGPNTEAFF.

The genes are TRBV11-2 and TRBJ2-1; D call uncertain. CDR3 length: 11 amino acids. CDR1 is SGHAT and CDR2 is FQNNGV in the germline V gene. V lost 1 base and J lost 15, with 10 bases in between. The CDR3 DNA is TGTGCCAGCAGCTTAGGGGCCGATGGGTTCTTC. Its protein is CASSLGADGFF.

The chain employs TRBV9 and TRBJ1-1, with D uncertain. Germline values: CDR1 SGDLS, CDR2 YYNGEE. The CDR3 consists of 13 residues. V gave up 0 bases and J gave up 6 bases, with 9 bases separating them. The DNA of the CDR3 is TGTGCCAGCAGCGTAGTTTCGGAGGCTGAAGCTTTCTTT. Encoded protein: CASSVVSEAEAFF.

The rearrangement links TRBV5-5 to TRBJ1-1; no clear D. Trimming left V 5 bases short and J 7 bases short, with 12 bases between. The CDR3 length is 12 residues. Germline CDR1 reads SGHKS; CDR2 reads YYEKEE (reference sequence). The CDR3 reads CASSRWVGEAFF. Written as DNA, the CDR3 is TGTGCCAGCAGTAGATGGGTGGGTGAAGCTTTCTTT.

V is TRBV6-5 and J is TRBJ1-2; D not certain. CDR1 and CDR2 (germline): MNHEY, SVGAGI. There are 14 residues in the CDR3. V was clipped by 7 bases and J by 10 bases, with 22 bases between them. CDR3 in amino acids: CASTLGQAIGSYTF. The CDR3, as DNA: TGTGCCAGCACCCTCGGGCAGGCCATCGGATCCTACACCTTC.

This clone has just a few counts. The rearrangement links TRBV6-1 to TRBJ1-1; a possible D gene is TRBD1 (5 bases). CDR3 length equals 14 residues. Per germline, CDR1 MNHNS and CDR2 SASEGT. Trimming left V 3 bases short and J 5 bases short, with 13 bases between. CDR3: CASSEDMELTEAFF. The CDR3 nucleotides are TGTGCCAGCAGTGAGGACATGGAGTTGACTGAAGCTTTCTTT.

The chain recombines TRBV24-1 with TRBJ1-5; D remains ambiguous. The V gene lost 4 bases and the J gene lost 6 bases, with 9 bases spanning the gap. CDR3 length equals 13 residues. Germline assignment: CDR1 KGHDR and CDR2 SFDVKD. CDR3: CATSERATQPQHF. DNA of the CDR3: TGTGCCACCAGTGAAAGGGCCACTCAGCCCCAGCATTTT.

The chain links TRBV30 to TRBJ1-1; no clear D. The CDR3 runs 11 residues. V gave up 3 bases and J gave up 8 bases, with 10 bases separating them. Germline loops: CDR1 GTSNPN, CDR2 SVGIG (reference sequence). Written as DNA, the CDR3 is TGTGCCTGGAGAAGGAAGGGAGAAGCTTTCTTT. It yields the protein CAWRRKGEAFF.